One sample yielded the 4 T cell receptor beta chains listed below, sequenced in a study of metastatic and nonmetastatic thyroid tumors. Among the patients, none had received any treatment before thyroid surgery. TCRdb redid the clone calls on the PCR reads using MiXCR. The sample shows 15,000 to 20,000 clones, roughly a quarter of them seen only once. The specimen was adjacent normal tissue. The source of these receptors is a female donor with papillary thyroid cancer or a benign thyroid nodule (not recorded which). Some clones in this sample may be carry-over from other donors' samples.

The V gene is TRBV11-3, the J gene TRBJ2-2; 13 positions agree with TRBD2. The CDR3 is made up of 15 amino acids. Germline loops: CDR1 SGHNT, CDR2 YENEEA. V trimming: 3 bases; J trimming: 6 bases; junction bases outside the gene matches: 1. The CDR3 reads CASSFGLAGAGELFF. CDR3 sequence (DNA): TGTGCCAGCAGCTTTGGACTAGCGGGAGCCGGGGAGCTGTTTTTT.

This clone is labeled as large. The chain combines TRBV19 with TRBJ1-2; weak D call: TRBD1 (6 bases). The V end was cut by 6 bases, the J end by 4 bases, with 9 bases between. The CDR3 is 12 amino acids. Germline CDR1 is LNHDA and CDR2 is SQIVND (reference sequence). In nucleotides, the CDR3 is TGTGCCAGTAGAACAGGGCTCTATGGCTACACCTTC. Translated, it gives CASRTGLYGYTF.

The chain carries TRBV2 and TRBJ2-7, with TRBD2 as a possible D gene (6 bases). CDR1 and CDR2 (germline): SNHLY, FYNNEI. V lost 6 bases and J 4 bases, leaving 10 bases between the germline ends. There are 12 residues in the CDR3. The CDR3: CASSPREYEQYF. The CDR3 nucleotides read TGTGCCAGCAGCCCTCGGGAGTACGAGCAGTACTTC.

The V and J genes are TRBV2 and TRBJ2-2; D gene uncertain. The ends were cut back, 4 bases at V and 0 bases at J, with 9 bases in the middle. This CDR3 is built from 15 residues. Germline V lookup: CDR1 SNHLY, CDR2 FYNNEI. CDR3 in DNA: TGTGCCAGCAGTGTTCAGACTGCGAACACCGGGGAGCTGTTTTTT. It specifies CASSVQTANTGELFF.